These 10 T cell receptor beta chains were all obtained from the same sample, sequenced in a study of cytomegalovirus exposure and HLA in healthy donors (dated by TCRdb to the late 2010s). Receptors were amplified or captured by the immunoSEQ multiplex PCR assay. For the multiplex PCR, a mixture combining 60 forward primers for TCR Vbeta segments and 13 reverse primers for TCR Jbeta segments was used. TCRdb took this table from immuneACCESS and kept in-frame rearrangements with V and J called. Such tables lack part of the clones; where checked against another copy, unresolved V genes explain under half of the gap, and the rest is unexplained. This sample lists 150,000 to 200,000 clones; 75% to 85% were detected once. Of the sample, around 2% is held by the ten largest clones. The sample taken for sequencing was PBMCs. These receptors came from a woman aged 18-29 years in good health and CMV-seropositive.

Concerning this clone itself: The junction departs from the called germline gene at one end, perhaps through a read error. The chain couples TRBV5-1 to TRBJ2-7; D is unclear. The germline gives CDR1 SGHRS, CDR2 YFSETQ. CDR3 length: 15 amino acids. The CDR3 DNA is TGCGCCAGCAGCTTCTGGGCTGGTTGGTCCTACGGGCAGTACTTC. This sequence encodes CASSFWAGWSYGQYF. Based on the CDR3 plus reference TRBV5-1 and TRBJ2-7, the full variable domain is KAGVTQTPRYLIKTRGQQVTLSCSPISGHRSVSWYQQTPGQGLQFLFEYFSETQRNKGNFPGRFSGRQFSNSRSEMNVSTLELGDSALYLCASSFWAGWSYGQYFGPGTRLTVT.

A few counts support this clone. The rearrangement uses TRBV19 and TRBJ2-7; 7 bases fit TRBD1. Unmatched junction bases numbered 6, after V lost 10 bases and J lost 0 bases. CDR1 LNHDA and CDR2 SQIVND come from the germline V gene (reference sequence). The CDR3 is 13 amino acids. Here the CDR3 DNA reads TGTGCCACCTCTCGGGACAGCTCCTACGAGCAGTACTTC. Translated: CATSRDSSYEQYF.

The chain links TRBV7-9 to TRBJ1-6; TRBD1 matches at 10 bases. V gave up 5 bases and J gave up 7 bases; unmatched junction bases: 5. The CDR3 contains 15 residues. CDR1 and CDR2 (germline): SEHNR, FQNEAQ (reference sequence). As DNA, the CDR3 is TGTGCCAGCAGCAAGGGGGACAGGGGAAATTCACCCCTCCACTTT. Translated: CASSKGDRGNSPLHF.

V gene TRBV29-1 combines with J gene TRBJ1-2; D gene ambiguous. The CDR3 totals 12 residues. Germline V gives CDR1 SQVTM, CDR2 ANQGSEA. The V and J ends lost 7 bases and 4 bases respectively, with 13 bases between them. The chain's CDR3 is CSGHAGSYGYTF. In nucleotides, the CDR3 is TGCAGCGGGCATGCGGGGTCCTATGGCTACACCTTC.

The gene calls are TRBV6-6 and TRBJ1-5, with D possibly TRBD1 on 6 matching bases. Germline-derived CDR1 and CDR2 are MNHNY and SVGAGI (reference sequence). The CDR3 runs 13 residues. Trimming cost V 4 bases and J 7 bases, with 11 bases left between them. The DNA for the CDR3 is TGTGCCAGCAGTTTGTCAGGGGACCAGCCCCAGCATTTT. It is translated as CASSLSGDQPQHF.

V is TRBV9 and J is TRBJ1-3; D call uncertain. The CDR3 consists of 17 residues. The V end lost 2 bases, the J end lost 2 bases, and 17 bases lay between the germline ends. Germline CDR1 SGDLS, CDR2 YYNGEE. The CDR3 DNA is TGTGCCAGCAGCGTTTCGAAAAGAGGAGGACCTGGAAACACCATATATTTT. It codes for CASSVSKRGGPGNTIYF.

The CDR3 is CASRKGTRTDTQYF. CDR3 in DNA: TGTGCCAGCCGAAAGGGGACTAGGACAGATACGCAGTATTTT. The chain links TRBV2 to TRBJ2-3; 8 nucleotides match TRBD2. Germline CDR1 is SNHLY and CDR2 is FYNNEI. CDR3 size: 14 residues. Trimming at V came to 8 bases and at J to 3 bases, leaving 7 bases not matched to a gene.

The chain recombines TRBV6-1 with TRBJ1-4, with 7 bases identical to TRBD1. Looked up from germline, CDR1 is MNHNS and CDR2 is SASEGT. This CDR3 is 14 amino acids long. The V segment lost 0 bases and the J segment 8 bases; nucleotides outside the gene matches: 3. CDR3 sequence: CASSEAGTAEKLFF. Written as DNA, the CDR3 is TGTGCCAGCAGTGAAGCGGGGACAGCGGAAAAACTGTTTTTT.

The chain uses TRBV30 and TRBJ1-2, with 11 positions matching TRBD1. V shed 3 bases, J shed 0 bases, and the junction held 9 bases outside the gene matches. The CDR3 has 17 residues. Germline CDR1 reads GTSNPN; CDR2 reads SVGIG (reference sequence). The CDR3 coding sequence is TGTGCCTGGAGGAGTCGGGACAGGGGGGGACCTAACTATGGCTACACCTTC. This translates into CAWRSRDRGGPNYGYTF. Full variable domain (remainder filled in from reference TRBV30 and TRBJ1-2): SQTIHQWPATLVQPVGSPLSLECTVEGTSNPNLYWYRQAAGRGLQLLFYSVGIGQISSEVPQNLSASRPQDRQFILSSKKLLLSDSGFYLCAWRSRDRGGPNYGYTFGSGTRLTVV.

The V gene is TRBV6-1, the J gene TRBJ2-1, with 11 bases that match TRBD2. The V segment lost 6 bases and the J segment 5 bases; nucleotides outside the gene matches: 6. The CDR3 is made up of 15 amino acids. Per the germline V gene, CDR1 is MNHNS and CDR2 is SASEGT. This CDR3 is CASRGSGGVHNEQFF. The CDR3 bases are TGTGCCAGCAGAGGTAGCGGGGGGGTTCACAATGAGCAGTTCTTC.